The 14 T cell receptor beta chains presented below share a single source sample, sequenced in a study of identical twins. TCRdb reprocessed the 5' RACE reads via MiXCR and lists one record per CDR3 protein. The sample lists 690,000 or so distinct CDR3 sequences; over 5% were seen once. The sequenced sample was naive T cells sorted from blood. These receptors were obtained from a man between 18 and 29 years old in good health.

V gene TRBV7-8 combines with J gene TRBJ2-7, with TRBD2 matching over 10 bases. Germline loops: CDR1 SGHVS, CDR2 FQNEAQ. V trimming: 1 base; J trimming: 7 bases; junction bases outside the gene matches: 7. The CDR3 length is 15 residues. CDR3 sequence: CASSLDGLAGEEQYV. CDR3 bases: TGTGCCAGCAGCTTAGATGGGCTAGCGGGAGAAGAGCAGTACGTC.

This clonotype occurred a few times. J is TRBJ1-1 and V is TRBV20-1; TRBD1 might be the D (6 bases). This CDR3 contains 15 residues. V shed 5 bases and J shed 3 bases, with 19 bases lying between them. Germline values: CDR1 DFQATT, CDR2 SNEGSKA (reference sequence). The DNA for the CDR3 is TGCAGTGCTCTCCCGGGGGGCATGAGGGACACTGAAGCTTTCTTT. Its protein product is CSALPGGMRDTEAFF.

The sample holds many counts of this clonotype. The chain couples TRBV10-3 to TRBJ2-6; D is undetermined. The V end was cut by 11 bases, the J end by 1 base, with 6 bases between. Germline CDR1 and CDR2: ENHRY and SYGVKD. The CDR3 is 12 residues long. DNA of the CDR3: TGTGCCTTGCAATCTGGGGCCAACGTCCTGACTTTC. Protein: CALQSGANVLTF.

This clonotype was seen only a few times. The rearrangement joins TRBV4-1 to TRBJ2-2, with 10 positions matching TRBD2. The CDR3 loop spans 16 amino acids. After removal of 6 bases from V and 5 bases from J, the junction contained 9 bases not matched to a gene. The germline V gene has CDR1 MGHRA and CDR2 YSYEKL. CDR3 sequence: CASRSLAGVRTGELFF. In nucleotides, the CDR3 is TGCGCCAGCAGGTCCCTAGCGGGAGTCAGGACCGGGGAGCTGTTTTTT.

This clonotype was seen at least ten times. The chain joins TRBV24-1 to TRBJ2-3, with 13 bases that match TRBD2. Per the germline V gene, CDR1 is KGHDR and CDR2 is SFDVKD. V trimming: 4 bases; J trimming: 4 bases; junction bases outside the gene matches: 4. This CDR3 contains 16 residues. The CDR3 sequence: CATSEPTSGRADTQYF. As DNA, the CDR3 is TGTGCCACCAGTGAGCCAACTAGCGGGAGGGCAGATACGCAGTATTTT.

This clonotype was recorded many times. The V and J genes are TRBV18 and TRBJ2-4, with no clear D. The ends were cut back, 3 bases at V and 0 bases at J, with 9 bases in the middle. The CDR3 runs to 15 residues. The germline V gene has CDR1 KGHSH and CDR2 LQKENI. CDR3 residues: CASSPEFVAKNIQYF. The CDR3 nucleotides read TGTGCCAGCTCACCGGAATTTGTAGCCAAAAACATTCAGTACTTC.

This clonotype was seen at least ten times. V usage is TRBV20-1 and J usage is TRBJ2-7; 9 nucleotides agree with TRBD2. The CDR3 runs to 14 residues. The V segment lost 0 bases and the J segment 2 bases; nucleotides outside the gene matches: 2. In germline, CDR1 is DFQATT, CDR2 SNEGSKA (reference sequence). In DNA form, the CDR3 reads TGCAGTGCTAGAGATCGCGGGAGGGCCTACGAGCAGTACTTC. Encoded protein: CSARDRGRAYEQYF.

This clonotype was observed many times. This chain joins TRBV9 and TRBJ2-3; 8 bases fit TRBD2. The germline V gene encodes CDR1 SGDLS and CDR2 YYNGEE. The CDR3 spans 16 residues. V lost 4 bases to trimming and J lost 2 bases; unmatched junction nucleotides: 9. The CDR3 reads CASSPGLVGATDTQYF. DNA of the CDR3: TGTGCCAGCAGCCCGGGACTAGTCGGGGCCACAGATACGCAGTATTTT.

This clonotype was seen ten or more times. V is TRBV6-1 and J is TRBJ2-2, with 7 bases aligning to TRBD1. The V gene's germline CDR1 is MNHNS and CDR2 SASEGT. The CDR3 sequence is 13 residues long. With V trimmed by 5 bases and J by 6 bases, 3 bases remained unmatched. CDR3 coding DNA: TGTGCCAGCAGTCGAGACAGGGCCGGGGAGCTGTTTTTT. Translating it yields CASSRDRAGELFF.

The chain employs TRBV24-1 and TRBJ2-2; TRBD2 is a possible D gene (6 bases). The CDR3 runs to 15 residues. Trimming cost V 5 bases and J 3 bases, with 12 bases left between them. Germline CDR1 is KGHDR and CDR2 is SFDVKD. The CDR3: CATSAPGTYTGELFF. CDR3 bases: TGTGCCACCAGTGCCCCCGGGACTTACACCGGGGAGCTGTTTTTT.

A few counts support this clonotype. The rearrangement joins TRBV11-2 to TRBJ1-1; possible D gene TRBD1, 5 bases. The CDR3 is 14 residues long. Looked up from germline, CDR1 is SGHAT and CDR2 is FQNNGV. The germline V and J ends were trimmed by 4 bases and 0 bases, with 9 bases remaining between them. The CDR3 DNA sequence: TGTGCCAGCAGCTATTTGGGACTGAACACTGAAGCTTTCTTT. This gives the protein CASSYLGLNTEAFF. Using reference TRBV11-2 and TRBJ1-1 for the parts outside the CDR3, the full variable domain is EAGVAQSPRYKIIEKRQSVAFWCNPISGHATLYWYQQILGQGPKLLIQFQNNGVVDDSQLPKDRFSAERLKGVDSTLKIQPAKLEDSAVYLCASSYLGLNTEAFFGQGTRLTVV.

The table lists this clonotype with many counts. CDR3 sequence: CAISGGTGNEKLFF. As DNA, the CDR3 is TGTGCCATCAGTGGTGGGACCGGTAATGAAAAACTGTTTTTT. The rearrangement links TRBV10-3 to TRBJ1-4; D may be TRBD1 (5 bases). The CDR3 totals 14 residues. CDR1 and CDR2 from the germline V gene are ENHRY and SYGVKD. V lost 4 bases and J lost 4, with 10 bases in between.

In its sample, this clonotype was seen many times. The chain combines TRBV4-1 with TRBJ1-1; 9 bases fit TRBD1. From germline, CDR1 is MGHRA and CDR2 YSYEKL. V was pared by 4 bases and J by 4 bases, with 13 bases of the junction left unmatched. The CDR3 has 17 amino acids. The CDR3 nucleotides read TGCGCCAGCAGCCTAGGGGCGGACAGGGGATCGGTCACTGAAGCTTTCTTT. Translating it yields CASSLGADRGSVTEAFF.

This clonotype was observed many times. CDR3 protein: CASNQGADTQYF. The CDR3 DNA reads as TGTGCCAGCAACCAGGGGGCAGATACGCAGTATTTT. The chain joins TRBV12-3 or TRBV12-4 to TRBJ2-3; 7 bases map to TRBD1. The CDR3 is 12 residues long. V gave up 7 bases and J gave up 4 bases; unmatched junction bases: 2.